These T cell receptor beta chains were read from a single sample in a study of blood T cell repertoires in COVID-19. The assay was immunoSEQ multiplex PCR, and TCRdb's table has in-frame clones only and misses some. The profile shows around 250,000 clones, 70% to 90% of them singletons. Sequenced input: PBMCs or T cells enriched from blood (not recorded which). These receptors came from a woman aged 50 to 60 who had recovered from COVID-19. Both conserved end residues are part of each CDR3. A D gene is named only where the DNA matches it firmly. Size values are once, few and many counts, or a class for expanded clones, and some rows have none.

j_call: TRBJ2-7; v_call: TRBV10-3; d_call: TRBD2; clone_size: once; cdr3_nt: TGTGCCATCAGACTAGCGGAAATGAGCTACGAGCAGTACTTC; cdr3_aa: CAIRLAEMSYEQYF
j_call: TRBJ1-4; v_call: TRBV28; d_call: -; clone_size: -; cdr3_nt: TGTGCCAGCAGCCTAGCGGCGAAGCCTTGGAAACTGTTTTTT; cdr3_aa: CASSLAAKPWKLFF
j_call: TRBJ2-2; v_call: TRBV18; d_call: -; clone_size: -; cdr3_nt: TGTGCCAGCTCACCACAGAGAGGGAACACCGGGGAGCTGTTTTTT; cdr3_aa: CASSPQRGNTGELFF
j_call: TRBJ1-2; v_call: TRBV19; d_call: -; clone_size: -; cdr3_nt: TGTGCCAGTAGTATCGGACAGTTCTCTTATGGGGGCTACACCTTC; cdr3_aa: CASSIGQFSYGGYTF
j_call: TRBJ2-5; v_call: TRBV3-1/TRBV3-2; d_call: -; clone_size: -; cdr3_nt: TGTGCCAGCAGCCAAGATCAGGGGACCGCCACGAAAGAGACCCAGTACTTC; cdr3_aa: CASSQDQGTATKETQYF
j_call: TRBJ2-4; v_call: TRBV27; d_call: -; clone_size: -; cdr3_nt: TGTGCCAGCAGCCCTCTAGGAGCCAAAAACATTCAGTACTTC; cdr3_aa: CASSPLGAKNIQYF
j_call: TRBJ2-1; v_call: TRBV28; d_call: -; clone_size: once; cdr3_nt: TGTGCCAGCAGTTTTGCGGAGCACAATGAGCAGTTCTTC; cdr3_aa: CASSFAEHNEQFF
j_call: TRBJ1-1; v_call: TRBV6-5; d_call: TRBD1; clone_size: -; cdr3_nt: TGTGCCAGCAGTCAGGACAGGGGGGACACTGAAGCTTTCTTT; cdr3_aa: CASSQDRGDTEAFF
j_call: TRBJ2-1; v_call: TRBV9; d_call: TRBD2; clone_size: -; cdr3_nt: TGTGCCAGCAGCCTTAGCGGGACCCCCTACAATGAGCAGTTCTTC; cdr3_aa: CASSLSGTPYNEQFF
j_call: TRBJ1-1; v_call: TRBV5-6; d_call: TRBD1; clone_size: -; cdr3_nt: TGTGCCAGCAGCTTGGAACAGGGGTGGACTGAAGCTTTCTTT; cdr3_aa: CASSLEQGWTEAFF
j_call: TRBJ2-6; v_call: TRBV2; d_call: -; clone_size: -; cdr3_nt: TGTGCCAGCAGTGAAGGGAAGGGCAGGGTCCGACGCTCTGGGGCCAACGTCCTGACTTTC; cdr3_aa: CASSEGKGRVRRSGANVLTF
j_call: TRBJ2-1; v_call: TRBV5-1; d_call: TRBD2; clone_size: -; cdr3_nt: TGCGCCAGCAGGGTCCGAGGCGGGAGGGCCGATGAGCAGTTCTTC; cdr3_aa: CASRVRGGRADEQFF
j_call: TRBJ2-3; v_call: TRBV29-1; d_call: -; clone_size: few; cdr3_nt: TGCAGCGTGGAAATCCTCCAGGCAGATACGCAGTATTTT; cdr3_aa: CSVEILQADTQYF
j_call: TRBJ1-1; v_call: TRBV28; d_call: TRBD1; clone_size: few; cdr3_nt: TGTGCCAGCAGTTTTGACAGGGCCTACACTGAAGCTTTCTTT; cdr3_aa: CASSFDRAYTEAFF
j_call: TRBJ1-2; v_call: TRBV10-2; d_call: TRBD1; clone_size: -; cdr3_nt: TGCGCCAGCAGTGGGACAGGGTGGAATGGCTACACCTTC; cdr3_aa: CASSGTGWNGYTF
j_call: TRBJ2-7; v_call: TRBV20-1; d_call: TRBD2; clone_size: -; cdr3_nt: TGCAGTGCTAGTGCGACTAGCGGGAGGAGAGACGAGCAGTACTTC; cdr3_aa: CSASATSGRRDEQYF
j_call: TRBJ2-7; v_call: TRBV5-1; d_call: TRBD1; clone_size: -; cdr3_nt: TGCGCCAGCAGCTTCGGGACAGGGGGAAGGCGCGAGCAGTACTTC; cdr3_aa: CASSFGTGGRREQYF
j_call: TRBJ1-5; v_call: TRBV7-8; d_call: -; clone_size: -; cdr3_nt: TGTGCCAGCAGCTTAGTGGGGAGTACCAATCAGCCCCAGCATTTT; cdr3_aa: CASSLVGSTNQPQHF
j_call: TRBJ1-2; v_call: TRBV6-6; d_call: TRBD1; clone_size: few; cdr3_nt: TGTGCCAGCAGTCGACAGGGCGCAGGGTTGTTCTATGGCTACACCTTC; cdr3_aa: CASSRQGAGLFYGYTF
j_call: TRBJ2-3; v_call: TRBV5-1; d_call: TRBD2; clone_size: -; cdr3_nt: TGCGCCAGCAGCTTGGGGAGGGGAGCGGGAATCACAGATACGCAGTATTTT; cdr3_aa: CASSLGRGAGITDTQYF
j_call: TRBJ1-1; v_call: TRBV7-6; d_call: -; clone_size: -; cdr3_nt: TGTGCCAGCAGCTCACTACACAGGGACACTGAAGCTTTCTTT; cdr3_aa: CASSSLHRDTEAFF
j_call: TRBJ2-1; v_call: TRBV27; d_call: TRBD2; clone_size: -; cdr3_nt: TGTGCCAGCACCCTAGCGGGGCGGGACTACAATGAGCAGTTCTTC; cdr3_aa: CASTLAGRDYNEQFF
j_call: TRBJ1-2; v_call: TRBV6-5; d_call: TRBD1; clone_size: -; cdr3_nt: TGTGCCAGCAGCCGGGACAGGGGGTATGGCTACACCTTC; cdr3_aa: CASSRDRGYGYTF
j_call: TRBJ1-2; v_call: TRBV4-1; d_call: TRBD1; clone_size: -; cdr3_nt: TGCGCCAGCAGCCAAGATATCAGGGGGTATTATGGCTACACCTTC; cdr3_aa: CASSQDIRGYYGYTF
j_call: TRBJ1-4; v_call: TRBV20-1; d_call: -; clone_size: -; cdr3_nt: TGCAGGGGACTCGTGAATGAAAAACTGTTTTTT; cdr3_aa: CRGLVNEKLFF
j_call: TRBJ2-7; v_call: TRBV7-9; d_call: TRBD2; clone_size: -; cdr3_nt: TGTGCCAGCAGCTTAGTTGGGCTAGCGGTCTCCTACGAGCAGTACTTC; cdr3_aa: CASSLVGLAVSYEQYF
j_call: TRBJ1-1; v_call: TRBV6-5; d_call: -; clone_size: -; cdr3_nt: TGTGCCAGCGGTATAACTGGCGGTGACACTGAAGCTTTCTTT; cdr3_aa: CASGITGGDTEAFF
j_call: TRBJ1-6; v_call: TRBV2; d_call: -; clone_size: -; cdr3_nt: TGTGCCAGCAGTGAAAAAGTTTTGAGCTATAATTCACCCTTCCACTTT; cdr3_aa: CASSEKVLSYNSPFHF
j_call: TRBJ1-3; v_call: TRBV2; d_call: -; clone_size: -; cdr3_nt: TGTGCCAGCAGTGGCGACAGAGCTGGAAACACCATATATTTT; cdr3_aa: CASSGDRAGNTIYF
j_call: TRBJ2-1; v_call: TRBV19; d_call: -; clone_size: -; cdr3_nt: TGTGCCAGTAGTAACGACAGAAGGAGCGATGAGCAGTTCTTC; cdr3_aa: CASSNDRRSDEQFF
j_call: TRBJ1-6; v_call: TRBV6-1; d_call: -; clone_size: -; cdr3_nt: TGTGCCAGCACCCACGGGGGGGGGCCCCTCCACTTT; cdr3_aa: CASTHGGGPLHF
j_call: TRBJ1-2; v_call: TRBV9; d_call: TRBD1; clone_size: -; cdr3_nt: TGTGCCAGCAGCCCCACGGAAGGGACAGGGAAGATGGATGGCTACACCTTC; cdr3_aa: CASSPTEGTGKMDGYTF
j_call: TRBJ2-3; v_call: TRBV28; d_call: TRBD2; clone_size: -; cdr3_nt: TGTGCCAGCAGTTTCCTGAACGGACTAGCGGGAGATCAGTATTTT; cdr3_aa: CASSFLNGLAGDQYF
j_call: TRBJ2-5; v_call: TRBV5-5; d_call: -; clone_size: -; cdr3_nt: TGTGCCAGCAGCCCCCGACAGCAAGAGACCCAGTACTTC; cdr3_aa: CASSPRQQETQYF
j_call: TRBJ2-3; v_call: TRBV28; d_call: -; clone_size: once; cdr3_nt: TGTGCCAGCAGTTTGGCAGGCACAGATACGCAGTATTTT; cdr3_aa: CASSLAGTDTQYF
j_call: TRBJ1-5; v_call: TRBV27; d_call: -; clone_size: once; cdr3_nt: TGTGCCAGCAGTTTAGGGCAGACCAGCAATCAGCCCCAGCATTTT; cdr3_aa: CASSLGQTSNQPQHF
j_call: TRBJ2-7; v_call: TRBV7-8; d_call: -; clone_size: -; cdr3_nt: TGTGCCAGCAGCTTAGGAGGGGGGGCTCCTAGAGAGCAGTACTTC; cdr3_aa: CASSLGGGAPREQYF
j_call: TRBJ1-4; v_call: TRBV30; d_call: -; clone_size: -; cdr3_nt: TGTGCCTGGAGTGGGGGGGTACTCAATGAAAAACTGTTTTTT; cdr3_aa: CAWSGGVLNEKLFF
j_call: TRBJ2-7; v_call: TRBV27; d_call: TRBD2; clone_size: few; cdr3_nt: TGTGCCAGCACCTTAAAGGGACTAGCGGGAGGGCCGAGGTCCTACGAGCAGTACTTC; cdr3_aa: CASTLKGLAGGPRSYEQYF
j_call: TRBJ2-7; v_call: TRBV7-2; d_call: TRBD2; clone_size: -; cdr3_nt: TGTGCCAGCAGCTTAGTTTTCGGGGGGGGCTCCTACGAGCAGTACTTC; cdr3_aa: CASSLVFGGGSYEQYF
j_call: TRBJ1-2; v_call: TRBV19; d_call: -; clone_size: -; cdr3_nt: TGTGCCAGTAGCCTTTCCGGGACACTCAACTATGGCTACACCTTC; cdr3_aa: CASSLSGTLNYGYTF